This T cell receptor (beta chain) derives from a study of cytomegalovirus exposure and HLA in healthy donors. Only in-frame clones appear in the TCRdb table, and some are missing; sequencing was by immunoSEQ multiplex PCR. The data show some 190,000 clones, 86% seen once. Germline loops: CDR1 MDHEN, CDR2 SYDVKM. V trimming: 5 bases; J trimming: 2 bases; junction bases outside the gene matches: 5. The CDR3 covers 14 residues. The study, taken as a whole, reports: While the bulk of TCR sequences proved rare, some public TCRs turned up in many donors.

A note on this clone: Its antigen remains unknown.

Sequenced: PBMCs. The gene calls are TRBV28 and TRBJ2-7, with 8 bases that match TRBD2. The sequence was obtained from a woman aged 18-29 years in good health and CMV-seronegative. The CDR3 coding sequence is TGTGCCAGCAGTCCTGCGGGGGGCCCCTACGAGCAGTACTTC. Translation gives CASSPAGGPYEQYF.